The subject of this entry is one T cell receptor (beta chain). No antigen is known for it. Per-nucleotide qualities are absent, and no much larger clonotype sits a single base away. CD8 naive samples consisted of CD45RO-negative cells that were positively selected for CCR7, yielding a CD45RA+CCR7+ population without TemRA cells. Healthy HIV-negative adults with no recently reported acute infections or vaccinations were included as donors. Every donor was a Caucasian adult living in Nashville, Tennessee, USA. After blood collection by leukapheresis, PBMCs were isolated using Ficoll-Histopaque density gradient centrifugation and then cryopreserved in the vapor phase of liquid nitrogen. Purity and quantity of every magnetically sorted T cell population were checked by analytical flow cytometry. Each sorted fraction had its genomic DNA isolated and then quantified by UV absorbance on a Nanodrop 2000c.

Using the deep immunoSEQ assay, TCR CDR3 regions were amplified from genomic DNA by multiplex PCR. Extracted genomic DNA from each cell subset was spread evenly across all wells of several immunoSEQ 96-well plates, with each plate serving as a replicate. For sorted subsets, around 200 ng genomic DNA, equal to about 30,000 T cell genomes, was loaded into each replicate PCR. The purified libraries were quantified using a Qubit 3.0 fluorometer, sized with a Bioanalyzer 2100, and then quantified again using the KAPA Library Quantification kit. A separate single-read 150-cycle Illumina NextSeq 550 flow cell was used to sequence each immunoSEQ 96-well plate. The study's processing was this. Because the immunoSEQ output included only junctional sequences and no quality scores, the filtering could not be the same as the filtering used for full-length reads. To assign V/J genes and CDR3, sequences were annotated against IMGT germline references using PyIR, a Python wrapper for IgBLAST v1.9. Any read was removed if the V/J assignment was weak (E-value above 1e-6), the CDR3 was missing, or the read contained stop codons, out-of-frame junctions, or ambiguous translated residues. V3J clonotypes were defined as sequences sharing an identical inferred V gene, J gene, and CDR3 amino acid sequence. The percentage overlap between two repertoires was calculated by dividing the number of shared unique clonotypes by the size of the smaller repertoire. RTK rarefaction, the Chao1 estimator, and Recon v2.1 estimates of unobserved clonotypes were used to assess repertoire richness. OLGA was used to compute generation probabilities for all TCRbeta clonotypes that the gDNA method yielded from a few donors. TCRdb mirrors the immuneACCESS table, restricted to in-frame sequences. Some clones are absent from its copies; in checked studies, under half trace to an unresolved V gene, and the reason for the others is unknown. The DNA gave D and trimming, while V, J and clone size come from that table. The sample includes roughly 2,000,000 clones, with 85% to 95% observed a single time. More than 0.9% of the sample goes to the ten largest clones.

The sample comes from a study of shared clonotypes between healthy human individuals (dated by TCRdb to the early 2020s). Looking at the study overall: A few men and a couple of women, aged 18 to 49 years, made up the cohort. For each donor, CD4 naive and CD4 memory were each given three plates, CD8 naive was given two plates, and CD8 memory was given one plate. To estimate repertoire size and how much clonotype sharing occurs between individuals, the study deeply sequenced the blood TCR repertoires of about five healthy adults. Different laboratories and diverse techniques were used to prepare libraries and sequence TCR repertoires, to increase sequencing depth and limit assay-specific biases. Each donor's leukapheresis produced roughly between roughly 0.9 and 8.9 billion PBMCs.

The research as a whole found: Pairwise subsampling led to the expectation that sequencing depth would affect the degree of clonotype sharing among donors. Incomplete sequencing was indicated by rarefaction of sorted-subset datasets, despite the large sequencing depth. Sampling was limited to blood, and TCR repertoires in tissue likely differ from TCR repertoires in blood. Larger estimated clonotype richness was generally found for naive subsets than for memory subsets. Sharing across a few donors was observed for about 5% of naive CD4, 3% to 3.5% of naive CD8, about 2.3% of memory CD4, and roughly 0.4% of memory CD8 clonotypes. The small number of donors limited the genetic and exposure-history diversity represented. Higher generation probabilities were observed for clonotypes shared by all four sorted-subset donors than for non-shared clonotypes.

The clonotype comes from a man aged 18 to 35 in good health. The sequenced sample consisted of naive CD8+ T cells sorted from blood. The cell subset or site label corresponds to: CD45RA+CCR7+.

The CDR3 protein sequence reads: CASSPTSTPVDEQFF. At the DNA level, the sequence is TGTGCCAGCAGTCCGACTAGTACCCCGGTGGATGAGCAGTTCTTC. The rearranged segments are TRBV2 and TRBJ2-1, with a tentative D gene TRBD2 over 6 matching bases. V is pared back by 5 bases and J by 8 bases, with 19 bases lying between the germline termini. Taken from the germline V gene, the CDR1 and CDR2 loops are SNHLY and FYNNEI. Spanning cysteine to phenylalanine, the CDR3 consists of 15 amino acids. Of all the DNA, just the CDR3 is kept, 45 bases in frame from base 1.